Listed below are T cell receptor beta chains from one sample, sequenced in a study of cytomegalovirus exposure and HLA in healthy donors. Some clones are missing from TCRdb's copy, which holds only in-frame ones; the method was immunoSEQ multiplex PCR. This listing includes 200,000 or so clones. Sequences were obtained from PBMCs. The receptors were sampled from a girl aged 2-10 years in good health and CMV-seropositive. The CDR3 runs from the conserved cysteine through the conserved F or W. The D gene is left open where the match is weak.

d_call: TRBD1; j_call: TRBJ2-3; v_call: TRBV5-6; cdr3_nt: TGTGCCAGCAGCAGAGCAGGGGGCGCAGATACGCAGTATTTT; cdr3_aa: CASSRAGGADTQYF
d_call: NA; j_call: TRBJ1-1; v_call: TRBV20-1; cdr3_nt: TGCAGTCAGTCGACCGGGGAAGCTTTCTTT; cdr3_aa: CSQSTGEAFF
d_call: TRBD2; j_call: TRBJ2-7; v_call: TRBV4-1; cdr3_nt: TGCGCCAGCAGCCGATTAGCGGGAGACGGTTACGAGCAGTACTTC; cdr3_aa: CASSRLAGDGYEQYF
d_call: TRBD1; j_call: TRBJ1-1; v_call: TRBV6-6; cdr3_nt: TGTGCCAGCAGCTTCCCCGGGACAGTGAACACTGAAGCTTTCTTT; cdr3_aa: CASSFPGTVNTEAFF
d_call: NA; j_call: TRBJ2-5; v_call: TRBV9; cdr3_nt: TGTGCCAGCAGCGTATCAGGGGCGGTCCAAGAGACCCAGTACTTC; cdr3_aa: CASSVSGAVQETQYF
d_call: TRBD2; j_call: TRBJ2-7; v_call: TRBV11-2; cdr3_nt: TGTGCCAGCAGCCCTGGACTAGCGGGAGCCGGGTACGAGCAGTACTTC; cdr3_aa: CASSPGLAGAGYEQYF
d_call: TRBD1; j_call: TRBJ2-7; v_call: TRBV19; cdr3_nt: TGTGCCAGTAAGGGACAGGCGCCTCCCTACGAGCAGTACTTC; cdr3_aa: CASKGQAPPYEQYF
d_call: TRBD2; j_call: TRBJ2-1; v_call: TRBV19; cdr3_nt: TGTGCCAGTAGTCCAACACTACGGACTAGCGGTGCGATCTACAATGAGCAGTTCTTC; cdr3_aa: CASSPTLRTSGAIYNEQFF
d_call: TRBD2; j_call: TRBJ2-3; v_call: TRBV5-8; cdr3_nt: TGTGCCAGCAGTCGAGCGGGAGCCCGCCAAGATACGCAGTATTTT; cdr3_aa: CASSRAGARQDTQYF
d_call: NA; j_call: TRBJ1-1; v_call: TRBV29-1; cdr3_nt: TGCAGCGTTGACCCCGAGATGAGCCTAGGGGAGAACACTGAAGCTTTCTTT; cdr3_aa: CSVDPEMSLGENTEAFF
d_call: NA; j_call: TRBJ2-1; v_call: TRBV28; cdr3_nt: TGTGCCAGCAGTTTAGGGCAGGCCAATGAGCAGTTCTTC; cdr3_aa: CASSLGQANEQFF
d_call: NA; j_call: TRBJ2-2; v_call: TRBV30; cdr3_nt: TGTGCCTGGAGTCCGATAGACACCGGGGAGCTGTTTTTT; cdr3_aa: CAWSPIDTGELFF
d_call: NA; j_call: TRBJ2-7; v_call: TRBV27; cdr3_nt: TGTGCCAGCAGTTTATCTGATCTAGAAACCTACGAGCAGTACTTC; cdr3_aa: CASSLSDLETYEQYF
d_call: NA; j_call: TRBJ2-7; v_call: TRBV7-2; cdr3_nt: TGTGCCAGCAGCTTAGAAGGGACACCCCAGCAGTACTTC; cdr3_aa: CASSLEGTPQQYF
d_call: NA; j_call: TRBJ2-7; v_call: TRBV19; cdr3_nt: TGTGCCAGTGGTCCGACACGTTCCTACGAGCAGTACTTC; cdr3_aa: CASGPTRSYEQYF
d_call: NA; j_call: TRBJ2-2; v_call: TRBV27; cdr3_nt: TGTGCCAGCCTCCCCGGGACAAAGATCACCGGGGAGCTGTTTTTT; cdr3_aa: CASLPGTKITGELFF
d_call: NA; j_call: TRBJ1-1; v_call: TRBV28; cdr3_nt: TGTGCCAGCAGTAGTGGAGGCACTGAAGCTTTCTTT; cdr3_aa: CASSSGGTEAFF
d_call: NA; j_call: TRBJ2-5; v_call: TRBV7-9; cdr3_nt: TGTGCCAGCAGCTTTCCGGGAATCGGAGAGACCCAGTACTTC; cdr3_aa: CASSFPGIGETQYF
d_call: NA; j_call: TRBJ1-1; v_call: TRBV5-6; cdr3_nt: TGTGCCAGCAGCTTGGGAGGGAGGGCTGAAGCTTTCTTT; cdr3_aa: CASSLGGRAEAFF
d_call: TRBD1; j_call: TRBJ2-3; v_call: TRBV28; cdr3_nt: TGTGCCAGCAGTCGCCCGACAGGGGGCGTTCCAGATACGCAGTATTTT; cdr3_aa: CASSRPTGGVPDTQYF
d_call: NA; j_call: TRBJ2-3; v_call: TRBV7-2; cdr3_nt: TGTGCCAGCAGCTTAGCCCTTAGCACAGATACGCAGTATTTT; cdr3_aa: CASSLALSTDTQYF
d_call: TRBD2; j_call: TRBJ2-3; v_call: TRBV28; cdr3_nt: TGTGCCAGCAGTTTGGGACTAAGGGTAGATACGCAGTATTTT; cdr3_aa: CASSLGLRVDTQYF
d_call: NA; j_call: TRBJ2-2; v_call: TRBV5-6; cdr3_nt: TGTGCCAGCAGCGGAGACCCGATGGAGCTGTTTTTT; cdr3_aa: CASSGDPMELFF
d_call: TRBD1; j_call: TRBJ2-7; v_call: TRBV7-9; cdr3_nt: TGTGCCAGCAGCTTTTTAGGGGGCCACGAGCAGTACTTC; cdr3_aa: CASSFLGGHEQYF
d_call: NA; j_call: TRBJ1-5; v_call: TRBV6-6; cdr3_nt: TGTGCCAGCACTCCGGAGTCGGTCAATCAGCCCCAGCATTTT; cdr3_aa: CASTPESVNQPQHF
d_call: NA; j_call: TRBJ1-1; v_call: TRBV5-4; cdr3_nt: TGTGCCAGCAGCCAAGAGGACATGTGGAACACTGAAGCTTTCTTT; cdr3_aa: CASSQEDMWNTEAFF
d_call: TRBD1; j_call: TRBJ2-2; v_call: TRBV7-8; cdr3_nt: TGTGCCAGCATCCGGCCGACAGGGGTGGGCGGGGAGCTGTTTTTT; cdr3_aa: CASIRPTGVGGELFF
d_call: TRBD2; j_call: TRBJ2-7; v_call: TRBV5-4; cdr3_nt: TGTGCCAGCAGCTTGGGGACTAGCTCCTACGAGCAGTACTTC; cdr3_aa: CASSLGTSSYEQYF
d_call: NA; j_call: TRBJ2-1; v_call: TRBV9; cdr3_nt: TGTGCCAGCAGCGGACAGGACAATGAGCAGTTCTTC; cdr3_aa: CASSGQDNEQFF
d_call: TRBD2; j_call: TRBJ2-1; v_call: TRBV6-5; cdr3_nt: TGTGCCAGCAAACCGGGACTAGCGGGAGATGAGCAGTTCTTC; cdr3_aa: CASKPGLAGDEQFF
d_call: NA; j_call: TRBJ2-1; v_call: TRBV6-5; cdr3_nt: TGTGCCAGCAGTGCTACTTCGAGCTCCTACAATGAGCAGTTCTTC; cdr3_aa: CASSATSSSYNEQFF
d_call: TRBD1; j_call: TRBJ1-3; v_call: TRBV5-6; cdr3_nt: TGTGCCAGCAGCCGCCTGGGACAGAGCAGAGCCTCTGGAAACACCATATATTTT; cdr3_aa: CASSRLGQSRASGNTIYF
d_call: TRBD1; j_call: TRBJ1-5; v_call: TRBV27; cdr3_nt: TGTGCCAGCAGTCCTCGGACAGGGGTAAATCAGCCCCAGCATTTT; cdr3_aa: CASSPRTGVNQPQHF
d_call: NA; j_call: TRBJ2-5; v_call: TRBV5-1; cdr3_nt: TGCGCCAGCAGCTTCGAGGGCAGCTTCCAAGAGACCCAGTACTTC; cdr3_aa: CASSFEGSFQETQYF
d_call: TRBD1; j_call: TRBJ2-7; v_call: TRBV27; cdr3_nt: TGTGCCAGCAGTGGATCTTGGAAGACAGGGCCTCGAGAGCAGTACTTC; cdr3_aa: CASSGSWKTGPREQYF
d_call: NA; j_call: TRBJ2-4; v_call: TRBV27; cdr3_nt: TGTGCCAGCAGCCCCATCAGGGACAACCCAAAAAACATTCAGTACTTC; cdr3_aa: CASSPIRDNPKNIQYF
d_call: TRBD1; j_call: TRBJ2-4; v_call: TRBV4-1; cdr3_nt: TGCGCCAGCAGTACCGGGACAGGGGGAGCCAAAAACATTCAGTACTTC; cdr3_aa: CASSTGTGGAKNIQYF
d_call: NA; j_call: TRBJ1-2; v_call: TRBV27; cdr3_nt: TGTGCCAGCAGTCCCCCCTCCGCCTTC; cdr3_aa: CASSPPSAF
d_call: NA; j_call: TRBJ1-1; v_call: TRBV30; cdr3_nt: TGTGCCACGAACCAGGGATTTAGCACTGAAGCTTTCTTT; cdr3_aa: CATNQGFSTEAFF
d_call: NA; j_call: TRBJ2-7; v_call: TRBV27; cdr3_nt: TGTGCCAGCAGGACAGGCTACGAGCAGTACTTC; cdr3_aa: CASRTGYEQYF
d_call: NA; j_call: TRBJ2-7; v_call: TRBV28; cdr3_nt: TGTGCCAGCAGTTTATATCAGAGTGGTGCGAGGCCTTACGAGCAGTACTTC; cdr3_aa: CASSLYQSGARPYEQYF
d_call: NA; j_call: TRBJ1-5; v_call: TRBV19; cdr3_nt: TGTGCCAGTAGCGCGGATGAGTATGATCAGCCCCAGCATTTT; cdr3_aa: CASSADEYDQPQHF
d_call: TRBD2; j_call: TRBJ2-3; v_call: TRBV7-2; cdr3_nt: TGTGCCAGCAGCCCTGGAGCGGGGCGGGGCACAGATACGCAGTATTTT; cdr3_aa: CASSPGAGRGTDTQYF
d_call: NA; j_call: TRBJ1-5; v_call: TRBV7-2; cdr3_nt: TGTGCCAGCAGCTTAAGTGGCAGTCGCAATCAGCCCCAGCATTTT; cdr3_aa: CASSLSGSRNQPQHF
d_call: TRBD1; j_call: TRBJ2-1; v_call: TRBV6-1; cdr3_nt: TGTGCCAGCAGTGAAGAGGGGACAGGGCGGTTTAATGAGCAGTTCTTC; cdr3_aa: CASSEEGTGRFNEQFF
d_call: NA; j_call: TRBJ2-5; v_call: TRBV28; cdr3_nt: TGTGCCAGCAGTTTAATAGCTAGTCTGGAGACCCAGTACTTC; cdr3_aa: CASSLIASLETQYF
d_call: NA; j_call: TRBJ2-5; v_call: TRBV30; cdr3_nt: TGTGCCTGGAGTAGGACAGACCAAGAGACCCAGTACTTC; cdr3_aa: CAWSRTDQETQYF
d_call: TRBD2; j_call: TRBJ2-2; v_call: TRBV18; cdr3_nt: TGTGCCAGCTCACCATTGCGGGGGGCCACCGGGGAGCTGTTTTTT; cdr3_aa: CASSPLRGATGELFF
d_call: TRBD1; j_call: TRBJ2-2; v_call: TRBV5-4; cdr3_nt: TGTGCCAGCAGCTTGGGGGACAGGGTGTCCGGGGAGCTGTTTTTT; cdr3_aa: CASSLGDRVSGELFF
d_call: NA; j_call: TRBJ1-1; v_call: TRBV28; cdr3_nt: TGTGCCAGCAGCCTAAGGTTGGTCGGGGGGTCCATGTACACTGAAGCTTTCTTT; cdr3_aa: CASSLRLVGGSMYTEAFF
d_call: TRBD1; j_call: TRBJ2-7; v_call: TRBV6-1; cdr3_nt: TGTGCCAGCAGCCAAAACAGGGGACCCCCCTACGAGCAGTACTTC; cdr3_aa: CASSQNRGPPYEQYF
d_call: TRBD2; j_call: TRBJ2-1; v_call: TRBV28; cdr3_nt: TGTGCCAGCAGTCCCTCCCCGGGACTAGCGGGACTAGGTGAGCAGTTCTTC; cdr3_aa: CASSPSPGLAGLGEQFF
d_call: TRBD1; j_call: TRBJ2-1; v_call: TRBV5-1; cdr3_nt: TGCGCCAGCAGCTTTAGACAGGGGTACAATGAGCAGTTCTTC; cdr3_aa: CASSFRQGYNEQFF
d_call: NA; j_call: TRBJ1-1; v_call: TRBV19; cdr3_nt: TGTGCCAGTAGTGTTGGGGGGACGAACACTGAAGCTTTCTTT; cdr3_aa: CASSVGGTNTEAFF
d_call: TRBD1; j_call: TRBJ2-7; v_call: TRBV4-1; cdr3_nt: TGCGCCAGCAGCCAAGGGGGACAGGACTACGAGCAGTACTTC; cdr3_aa: CASSQGGQDYEQYF
d_call: TRBD1; j_call: TRBJ1-5; v_call: TRBV27; cdr3_nt: TGTGCCAGCAGTCCTGGGACAGCTAGCAATCAGCCCCAGCATTTT; cdr3_aa: CASSPGTASNQPQHF
d_call: TRBD2; j_call: TRBJ2-2; v_call: TRBV5-1; cdr3_nt: TGCGCCAGCAGCCTTACTAGCGGGAGTTACACCGGGGAGCTGTTTTTT; cdr3_aa: CASSLTSGSYTGELFF
d_call: TRBD1; j_call: TRBJ2-7; v_call: TRBV7-9; cdr3_nt: TGTGCCAGCAGTCGGGACAGGGGGCCCCCCTACGAGCAGTACTTC; cdr3_aa: CASSRDRGPPYEQYF
d_call: NA; j_call: TRBJ2-3; v_call: TRBV15; cdr3_nt: TGTGCCACCAGGGAGGGCCAGAGCACAGATACGCAGTATTTT; cdr3_aa: CATREGQSTDTQYF